This T cell receptor (beta chain) was captured in a study of shared clonotypes between healthy human individuals. General study findings and limits: Rarefaction exposed incomplete sorted-subset sequencing despite large depth. The study found lower generation probabilities in non-shared clonotypes than in those shared by all four donors. In this cohort, only blood was sampled, and tissue repertoires likely differ.

As to this clone: Its antigen remains unidentified.

CDR1 is MNHEY and CDR2 is SMNVEV in the germline V gene (reference sequence). CDR3 size: 16 residues. The V gene end was trimmed by 1 base and the J gene end by 9 bases; junction bases not matched to a gene: 7. The method was immunoSEQ multiplex PCR; TCRdb's version includes in-frame clones alone and lacks a portion of them. This table has over a million clones, roughly 96% appearing once. Sequenced sample: naive CD4+ T cells sorted from blood. As for subset: CD45RA+ positively selected. The chain joins TRBV27 to TRBJ2-1, with TRBD2 identical over 12 bases. This TCR came from a man aged 25-45 years in good health. CDR3 residues: CASSLLPSGRASEQFF. CDR3 DNA: TGTGCCAGCAGTTTATTACCTAGCGGGAGGGCCAGTGAGCAGTTCTTC.